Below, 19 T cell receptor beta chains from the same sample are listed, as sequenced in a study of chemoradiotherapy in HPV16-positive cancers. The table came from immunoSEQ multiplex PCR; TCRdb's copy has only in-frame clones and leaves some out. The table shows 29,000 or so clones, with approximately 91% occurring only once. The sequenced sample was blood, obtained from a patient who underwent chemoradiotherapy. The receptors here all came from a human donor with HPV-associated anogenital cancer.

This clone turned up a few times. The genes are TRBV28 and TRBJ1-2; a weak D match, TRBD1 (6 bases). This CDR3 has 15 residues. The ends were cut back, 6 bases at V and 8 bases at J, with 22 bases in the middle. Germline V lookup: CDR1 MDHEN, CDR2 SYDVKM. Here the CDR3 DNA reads TGTGCCAGCAGCTCTCATCTCCAGGGGCGTCGGGGCTACACCTTC. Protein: CASSSHLQGRRGYTF.

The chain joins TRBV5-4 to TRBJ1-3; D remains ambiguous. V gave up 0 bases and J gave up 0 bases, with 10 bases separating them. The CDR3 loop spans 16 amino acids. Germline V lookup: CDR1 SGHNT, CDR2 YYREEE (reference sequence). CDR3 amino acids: CASSLAGGRSGNTIYF. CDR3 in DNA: TGTGCCAGCAGCTTGGCGGGAGGGCGCTCTGGAAACACCATATATTTT.

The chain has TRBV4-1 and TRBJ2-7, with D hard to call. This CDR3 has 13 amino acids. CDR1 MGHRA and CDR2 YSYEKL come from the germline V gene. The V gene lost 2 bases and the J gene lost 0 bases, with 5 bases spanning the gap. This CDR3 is CASSQPLSYEQYF. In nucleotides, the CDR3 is TGCGCCAGCAGCCAACCCCTCTCCTACGAGCAGTACTTC.

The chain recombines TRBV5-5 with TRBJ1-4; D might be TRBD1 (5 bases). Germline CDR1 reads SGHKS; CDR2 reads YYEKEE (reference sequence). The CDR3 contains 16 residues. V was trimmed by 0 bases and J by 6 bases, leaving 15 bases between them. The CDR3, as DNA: TGTGCCAGCAGCTTGGCCCCGACCAGGGCTGATGAAAAACTGTTTTTT. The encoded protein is CASSLAPTRADEKLFF.

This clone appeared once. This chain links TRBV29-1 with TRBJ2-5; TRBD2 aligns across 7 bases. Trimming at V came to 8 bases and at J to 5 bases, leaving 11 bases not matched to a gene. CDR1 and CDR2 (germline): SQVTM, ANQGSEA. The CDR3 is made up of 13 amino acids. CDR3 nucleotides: TGCAGCTTCCTAACCCACGGGGGGGAGACCCAGTACTTC. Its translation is CSFLTHGGETQYF.

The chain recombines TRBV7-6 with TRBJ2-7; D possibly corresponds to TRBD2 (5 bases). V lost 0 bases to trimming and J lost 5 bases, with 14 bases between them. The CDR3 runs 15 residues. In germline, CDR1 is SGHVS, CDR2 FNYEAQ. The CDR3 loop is CASSLATGLPHEQYF. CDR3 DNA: TGTGCCAGCAGCTTAGCAACGGGGTTACCCCACGAGCAGTACTTC.

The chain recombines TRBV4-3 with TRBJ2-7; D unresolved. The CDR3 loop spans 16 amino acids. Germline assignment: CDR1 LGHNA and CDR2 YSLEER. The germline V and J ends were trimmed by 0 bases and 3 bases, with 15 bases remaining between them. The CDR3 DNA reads TGCGCCAGCAGCCAAGAGGTTACTTATACCATCTACGAGCAGTACTTC. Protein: CASSQEVTYTIYEQYF.

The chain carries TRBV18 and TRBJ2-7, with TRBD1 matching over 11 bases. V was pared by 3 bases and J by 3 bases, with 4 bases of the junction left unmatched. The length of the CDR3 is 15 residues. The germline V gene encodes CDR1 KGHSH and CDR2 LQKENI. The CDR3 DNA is TGTGCCAGCTCACCGGGACAGGGGGGGATCTACGAGCAGTACTTC. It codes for CASSPGQGGIYEQYF.

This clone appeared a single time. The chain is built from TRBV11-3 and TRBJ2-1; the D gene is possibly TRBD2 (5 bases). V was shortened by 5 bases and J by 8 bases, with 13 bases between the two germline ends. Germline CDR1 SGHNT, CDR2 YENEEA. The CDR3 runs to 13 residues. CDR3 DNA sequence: TGTGCCAGCAGCGGACGTGAGGGCCATGAGCAGTTCTTC. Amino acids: CASSGREGHEQFF.

CDR3 residues: CASSAQGNEQFF. The CDR3 DNA reads TGTGCCAGCAGTGCACAGGGTAATGAGCAGTTCTTC. V usage is TRBV28 and J usage is TRBJ2-1, with D possibly matching TRBD1 (6 bases). The CDR3 is 12 residues long. V was trimmed by 5 bases and J by 7 bases, leaving 9 bases between them. Germline V lookup: CDR1 MDHEN, CDR2 SYDVKM.

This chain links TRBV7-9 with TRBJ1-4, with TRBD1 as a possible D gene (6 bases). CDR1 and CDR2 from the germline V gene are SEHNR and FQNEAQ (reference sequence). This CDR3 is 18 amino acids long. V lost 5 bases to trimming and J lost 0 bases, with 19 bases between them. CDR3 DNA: TGTGCCAGCAGCAGGGTCGGGACAACCCGAGCAACTAATGAAAAACTGTTTTTT. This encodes CASSRVGTTRATNEKLFF.

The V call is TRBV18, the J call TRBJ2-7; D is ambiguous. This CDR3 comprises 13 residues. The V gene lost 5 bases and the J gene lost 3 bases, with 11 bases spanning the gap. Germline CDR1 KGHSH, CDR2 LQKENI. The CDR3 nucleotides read TGTGCCAGCTCAACCGACCAGCACTACGAGCAGTACTTC. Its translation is CASSTDQHYEQYF. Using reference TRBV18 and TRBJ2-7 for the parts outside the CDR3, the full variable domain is NAGVMQNPRHLVRRRGQEARLRCSPMKGHSHVYWYRQLPEEGLKFMVYLQKENIIDESGMPKERFSAEFPKEGPSILRIQQVVRGDSAAYFCASSTDQHYEQYFGPGTRLTVT.

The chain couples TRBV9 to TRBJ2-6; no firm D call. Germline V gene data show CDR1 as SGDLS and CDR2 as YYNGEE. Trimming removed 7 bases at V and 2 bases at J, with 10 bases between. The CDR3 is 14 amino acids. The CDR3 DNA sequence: TGTGCCAGCGACCTTGGTGCTGGGGCCAACGTCCTGACTTTC. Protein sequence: CASDLGAGANVLTF.

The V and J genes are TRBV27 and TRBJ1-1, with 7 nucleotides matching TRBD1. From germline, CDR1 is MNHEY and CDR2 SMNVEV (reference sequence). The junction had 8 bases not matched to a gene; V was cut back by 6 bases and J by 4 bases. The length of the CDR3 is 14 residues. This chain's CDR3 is CASRETGSSTEAFF. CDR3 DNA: TGTGCCAGCAGAGAGACAGGGTCGAGCACTGAAGCTTTCTTT.

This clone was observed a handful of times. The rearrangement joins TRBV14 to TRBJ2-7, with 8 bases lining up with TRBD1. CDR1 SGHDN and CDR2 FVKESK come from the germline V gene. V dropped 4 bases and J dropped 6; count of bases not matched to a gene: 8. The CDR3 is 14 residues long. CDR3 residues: CASSPRTGLGEQYF. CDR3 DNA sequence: TGTGCCAGCAGCCCACGGACAGGGTTGGGCGAGCAGTACTTC.

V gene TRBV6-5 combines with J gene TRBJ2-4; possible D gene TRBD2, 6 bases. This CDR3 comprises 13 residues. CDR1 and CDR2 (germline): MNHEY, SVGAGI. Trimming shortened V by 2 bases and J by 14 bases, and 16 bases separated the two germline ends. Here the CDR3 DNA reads TGTGCCAGCAGTTACGCCGCCGGGGGATTGGAGTACTTC. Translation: CASSYAAGGLEYF.

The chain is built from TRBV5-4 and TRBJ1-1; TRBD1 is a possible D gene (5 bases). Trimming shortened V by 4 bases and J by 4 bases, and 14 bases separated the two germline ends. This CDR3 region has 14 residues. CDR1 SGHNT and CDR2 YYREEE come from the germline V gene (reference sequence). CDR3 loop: CASSPGGGGTEAFF. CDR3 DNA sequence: TGTGCCAGCAGCCCTGGTGGGGGGGGCACTGAAGCTTTCTTT.

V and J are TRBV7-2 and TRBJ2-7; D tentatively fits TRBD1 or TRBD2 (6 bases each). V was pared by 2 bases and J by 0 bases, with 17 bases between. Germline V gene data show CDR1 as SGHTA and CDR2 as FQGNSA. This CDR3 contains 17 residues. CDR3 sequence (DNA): TGTGCCAGCAGCTTACGTGTAGGGGGACTCATCTCCTACGAGCAGTACTTC. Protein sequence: CASSLRVGGLISYEQYF.

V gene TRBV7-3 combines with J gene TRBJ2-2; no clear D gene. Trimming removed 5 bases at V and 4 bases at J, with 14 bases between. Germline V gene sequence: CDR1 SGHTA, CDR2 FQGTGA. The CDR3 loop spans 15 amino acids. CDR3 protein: CASSRRSRSTGELFF. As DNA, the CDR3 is TGTGCCAGCAGCCGTCGGTCTCGGAGCACCGGGGAGCTGTTTTTT.